This is a list of T cell receptor beta chains from one sample in a study of T cell changes during pregnancy in multiple sclerosis. Measured with immunoSEQ multiplex PCR; TCRdb has only the in-frame clones, and not every one. There are 65,000 to 75,000 clones in the sample; roughly nine tenths occur only once, and around 1.4% lies in the top ten. Sequenced material: peripheral blood, taken in the second trimester of pregnancy. These TCRs come from a female donor with multiple sclerosis, enrolled in a pregnancy study. The CDR3 runs from the conserved cysteine through the conserved F or W. Each record gives: D gene, V gene, J gene, clone size, CDR3 protein, CDR3 DNA. The D gene is left open where the match is weak. Expanded clones get a size class; other rows say once, few or many, or leave the size out.

TRBD1,TRBV30,TRBJ1-1,.,CAWSEQGVKTEAFF,TGTGCCTGGAGTGAACAGGGGGTGAAAACTGAAGCTTTCTTT
.,TRBV11-2,TRBJ2-7,.,CASQSVAWEQYF,TGTGCCAGCCAATCGGTAGCTTGGGAGCAGTACTTC
TRBD1,TRBV19,TRBJ1-2,.,CASSPLGQGDWYGYTF,TGTGCCAGTAGTCCTTTGGGGCAGGGGGACTGGTATGGCTACACCTTC
TRBD2,TRBV10-3,TRBJ2-1,.,CATALPAEGGLDEQFF,TGTGCCACCGCTCTCCCAGCGGAGGGAGGGTTAGATGAGCAGTTCTTC
TRBD1,TRBV7-6,TRBJ1-1,.,CASSLLTGGASPEAFF,TGTGCCAGCAGCTTATTGACAGGGGGCGCCAGCCCTGAAGCTTTCTTT
TRBD1,TRBV5-8,TRBJ1-1,once,CASSRYRGRMNTEAFF,TGTGCCAGCAGCCGCTACAGGGGGCGGATGAACACTGAAGCTTTCTTT
TRBD2,TRBV5-1,TRBJ2-2,.,CASSLTGGRGTGELFF,TGCGCCAGCAGCCTCACGGGGGGAAGAGGGACCGGGGAGCTGTTTTTT
TRBD1,TRBV28,TRBJ1-5,.,CASTTGGDSNQPQHF,TGTGCCAGTACGACAGGGGGGGATAGCAATCAGCCCCAGCATTTT
.,TRBV7-9,TRBJ2-7,.,CASSLKTESSYEQYF,TGTGCCAGCAGCTTAAAGACAGAGAGCTCCTACGAGCAGTACTTC
.,TRBV7-8,TRBJ2-3,.,CASSPMSGNLPDTQYF,TGTGCCAGCAGCCCGATGTCCGGGAACCTCCCAGATACGCAGTATTTT
.,TRBV5-1,TRBJ2-1,.,CASSLAGQGNEQFF,TGCGCCAGCAGCTTGGCCGGGCAGGGCAATGAGCAGTTCTTC
TRBD1,TRBV7-9,TRBJ2-3,.,CASSPGQGADTQYF,TGTGCCAGCAGCCCCGGACAGGGAGCAGATACGCAGTATTTT
TRBD1,TRBV27,TRBJ1-2,.,CASKKGDRELGYTF,TGTGCCAGCAAAAAAGGCGACAGGGAGCTTGGCTACACCTTC
.,TRBV2,TRBJ1-3,few,CARSTGDSGNTIYF,TGTGCCAGATCGACAGGCGACTCTGGAAACACCATATATTTT
.,TRBV5-1,TRBJ1-1,.,CASSLEQMNTEAFF,TGCGCCAGCAGCTTGGAACAGATGAACACTGAAGCTTTCTTT
TRBD1,TRBV27,TRBJ1-1,.,CASRSLTGGNTEAFF,TGTGCCAGCAGATCTTTAACAGGGGGGAACACTGAAGCTTTCTTT
TRBD1,TRBV18,TRBJ1-5,.,CASSILEGQYNQPQHF,TGTGCCAGCTCAATTCTTGAGGGACAGTACAATCAGCCCCAGCATTTT
TRBD1,TRBV2,TRBJ1-5,.,CASTGQVENQPQHF,TGTGCCAGCACCGGACAGGTTGAAAATCAGCCCCAGCATTTT
.,TRBV6-5,TRBJ1-2,.,CASSYSGGAGAYGYTF,TGTGCCAGCAGTTACTCTGGGGGGGCGGGTGCCTATGGCTACACCTTC
.,TRBV30,TRBJ2-7,.,CAWATSYEQYF,TGTGCCTGGGCGACTTCCTACGAGCAGTACTTC
TRBD1,TRBV9,TRBJ1-2,.,CASSVAGDSINYGYTF,TGTGCCAGCAGCGTAGCCGGGGACAGCATTAACTATGGCTACACCTTC
TRBD2,TRBV4-1,TRBJ2-7,.,CASSHPLGGSGYEQYF,TGCGCCAGCAGCCATCCTCTCGGCGGGAGCGGCTACGAGCAGTACTTC
.,TRBV2,TRBJ1-5,.,CASRGSLLGVGDQPQHF,TGTGCCAGCAGGGGGTCCCTATTGGGAGTTGGGGATCAGCCCCAGCATTTT
.,TRBV11-2,TRBJ2-7,.,CASSLDRGAIEQYF,TGTGCCAGCAGCTTAGATCGTGGGGCTATCGAGCAGTACTTC
.,TRBV11-3,TRBJ2-2,.,CASSRRSRTGELFF,TGTGCCAGCAGCCGTAGAAGTCGGACCGGGGAGCTGTTTTTT
.,TRBV9,TRBJ2-5,.,CASSKDSQETQYF,TGTGCCAGCAGCAAGGACAGCCAAGAGACCCAGTACTTC
.,TRBV29-1,TRBJ1-2,.,CSVEDRNGGYTF,TGCAGCGTTGAAGACCGGAACGGGGGCTACACCTTC
.,TRBV29-1,TRBJ1-2,.,CSVEVGPNYGYTF,TGCAGCGTTGAGGTGGGGCCAAACTATGGCTACACCTTC
.,TRBV13,TRBJ1-2,.,CASSPTRDYGYTF,TGTGCCAGCAGCCCGACTCGTGACTATGGCTACACCTTC